This TCR beta chain was sequenced during a study of shared clonotypes between healthy human individuals. Study context: A donor's plate count was three for CD4 naive and three for CD4 memory; CD8 naive had two and CD8 memory one.

Naive CD8 populations comprised CD45RO-negative cells positively selected for CCR7, excluding terminally differentiated effector memory CD45RA+ cells. Some clones are missing from TCRdb's copy, which holds only in-frame ones; the method was immunoSEQ multiplex PCR. The sample consists of some 580,000 clones, about 98% of them appearing once. Germline loops: CDR1 LNHDA, CDR2 SQIVND (reference sequence). This CDR3 region has 15 residues. After removal of 0 bases from V and 7 bases from J, the junction contained 8 bases not matched to a gene. Sequences were obtained from naive CD8+ T cells sorted from blood. The clonotype was recovered from a man younger than 40 in good health. The genes are TRBV19 and TRBJ2-7; TRBD2 matches at 8 bases. The DNA of the CDR3 is TGTGCCAGTAGTATAGATCGAGCGGGAGCGGAAGAGCAGTACTTC. This translates into CASSIDRAGAEEQYF. Full variable domain (missing parts from reference TRBV19 and TRBJ2-7): DGGITQSPKYLFRKEGQNVTLSCEQNLNHDAMYWYRQDPGQGLRLIYYSQIVNDFQKGDIAEGYSVSREKKESFPLTVTSAQKNPTAFYLCASSIDRAGAEEQYFGPGTRLTVT.